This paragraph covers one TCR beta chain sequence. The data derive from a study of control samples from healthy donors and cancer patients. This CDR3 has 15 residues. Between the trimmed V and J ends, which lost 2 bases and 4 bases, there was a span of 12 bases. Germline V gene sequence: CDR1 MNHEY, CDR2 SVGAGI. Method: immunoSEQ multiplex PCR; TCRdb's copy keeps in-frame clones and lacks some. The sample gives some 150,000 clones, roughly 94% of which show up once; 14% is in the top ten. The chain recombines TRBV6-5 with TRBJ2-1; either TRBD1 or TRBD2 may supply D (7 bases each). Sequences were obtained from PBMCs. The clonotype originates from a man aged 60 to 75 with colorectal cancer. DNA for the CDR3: TGTGCCAGCAGTTACGGGCAGGGGGGGTACAATGAGCAGTTCTTC. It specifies CASSYGQGGYNEQFF.